Listed here are 32 T cell receptor beta chains from one sample, sequenced in a study of blood T cell repertoires in COVID-19. Here immunoSEQ multiplex PCR was the method, and the copy in TCRdb shows in-frame clones only, minus some. Of hundreds of thousands of clones listed, 65% to 90% are singletons. The material sequenced was peripheral blood. The receptor source for this set is a woman in her fifties or sixties with COVID-19, enrolled during active disease.

This clone has a single count. V usage is TRBV28 and J usage is TRBJ1-2; the D gene is possibly TRBD1 (6 bases). The germline gives CDR1 MDHEN, CDR2 SYDVKM. The CDR3 length is 14 residues. Trimming shortened V by 6 bases and J by 3 bases, and 14 bases separated the two germline ends. CDR3 coding DNA: TGTGCCAGCAGGGGGGGGCGGGAGTACTATGGCTACACCTTC. It codes for CASRGGREYYGYTF.

This clone was seen just once. V usage is TRBV2 and J usage is TRBJ2-5, with a tentative D call TRBD2 (6 bases). Trimming removed 2 bases at V and 3 bases at J, with 10 bases between. Germline values: CDR1 SNHLY, CDR2 FYNNEI. The CDR3 covers 14 residues. In DNA, the CDR3 is TGTGCCAGCAGTGAATCGTGGGGGGAAGAGACCCAGTACTTC. Translated: CASSESWGEETQYF.

The J gene is TRBJ2-7, the V gene TRBV5-6, with TRBD2 matching over 7 bases. V was pared by 4 bases and J by 7 bases, with 8 bases of the junction left unmatched. Germline V lookup: CDR1 SGHDT, CDR2 YYEEEE. The CDR3 covers 13 residues. The CDR3 loop reads CASSPSPSGEQYF. DNA of the CDR3: TGTGCCAGCAGCCCAAGTCCTAGCGGAGAGCAGTACTTC.

J is TRBJ1-1 and V is TRBV9; the D is unclear. The CDR3 spans 14 residues. Trimming stripped 0 bases from V and 4 bases from J, with 10 bases between. Germline-derived CDR1 and CDR2 are SGDLS and YYNGEE. The CDR3 sequence: CASSVGPAGTEAFF. The CDR3 DNA follows: TGTGCCAGCAGCGTAGGCCCAGCGGGCACTGAAGCTTTCTTT.

The chain uses TRBV5-1 and TRBJ2-3, with 8 nucleotides matching TRBD1. V shed 3 bases and J 4 bases; nucleotides not matched to a gene: 7. The CDR3 loop spans 15 amino acids. Germline CDR1 and CDR2: SGHRS and YFSETQ. Here the CDR3 reads CASSSRTGPADTQYF. The CDR3 bases are TGCGCCAGCAGCTCCAGGACAGGGCCGGCAGATACGCAGTATTTT.

The CDR3, as DNA: TGTGCCAGCAGCTTATGGGCCACGAACACTGAAGCTTTCTTT. It specifies CASSLWATNTEAFF. The chain combines TRBV11-2 with TRBJ1-1; D ambiguous. The germline CDR1 and CDR2 sequences are SGHAT and FQNNGV. The V end lost 2 bases, the J end lost 1 base, and 8 bases lay between the germline ends. The CDR3 spans 14 residues.

The V and J genes are TRBV19 and TRBJ2-7; 10 nucleotides agree with TRBD1. Germline V gene lookup returns CDR1 LNHDA and CDR2 SQIVND (reference sequence). This CDR3 is built from 14 residues. V trimming: 5 bases; J trimming: 7 bases; junction bases outside the gene matches: 8. CDR3 in amino acids: CASSPGTGAREQYF. The CDR3 bases are TGTGCCAGTAGTCCCGGGACAGGGGCGAGGGAGCAGTACTTC. Based on the CDR3 plus reference TRBV19 and TRBJ2-7, the full variable domain is DGGITQSPKYLFRKEGQNVTLSCEQNLNHDAMYWYRQDPGQGLRLIYYSQIVNDFQKGDIAEGYSVSREKKESFPLTVTSAQKNPTAFYLCASSPGTGAREQYFGPGTRLTVT.

The chain combines TRBV27 with TRBJ1-6; TRBD1 agrees at 7 bases. The CDR3 sequence is 14 residues long. Losses at the gene ends were 8 bases for V and 7 bases for J; bases not matched to a gene: 8. Germline V lookup: CDR1 MNHEY, CDR2 SMNVEV (reference sequence). The CDR3 loop reads CASREGTDNSPLHF. In DNA form, the CDR3 reads TGTGCCAGCCGAGAAGGGACAGACAATTCACCCCTCCACTTT.

The chain carries TRBV30 and TRBJ2-7; D is possibly TRBD1 (6 bases). The CDR3 extends over 13 amino acids. V was cut by 1 base and J by 4 bases, with 11 bases left in between. Germline CDR1 reads GTSNPN; CDR2 reads SVGIG (reference sequence). CDR3 DNA: TGTGCCTGGAGTGCAGGGGAGCTTTACGAGCAGTACTTC. Translation gives CAWSAGELYEQYF.

J is TRBJ2-7 and V is TRBV18; the D gene is possibly TRBD1 (6 bases). CDR1 KGHSH and CDR2 LQKENI come from the germline V gene. V lost 1 base and J lost 3, with 16 bases in between. CDR3 length: 16 residues. CDR3 nucleotide sequence: TGTGCCAGCTCACCACGAGGGACAAGGGCCCTCTACGAGCAGTACTTC. This translates into CASSPRGTRALYEQYF.

Comments on this clone: The sample contains more than one DNA sequence encoding this CDR3. V is TRBV18 and J is TRBJ2-7; 7 positions match TRBD2. Germline V CDR1 and CDR2: KGHSH, LQKENI. The CDR3 contains 14 residues. With 0 bases clipped from V and 2 bases from J, the junction kept 1 base outside the gene matches. In DNA, the CDR3 is TGTGCCAGCTCACCACCTGGACTAGCCTACGAGCAGTACTTC. The encoded protein is CASSPPGLAYEQYF.

The V gene is TRBV7-9, the J gene TRBJ1-1, with no clear D. Trimming left V 3 bases short and J 7 bases short, with 12 bases between. CDR1 is SEHNR and CDR2 is FQNEAQ in the germline V gene (reference sequence). The CDR3 has 13 amino acids. CDR3 DNA sequence: TGTGCCAGCAGCTTCGGGGATTTGGGTGAAGCTTTCTTT. Protein sequence: CASSFGDLGEAFF. The full variable domain, its missing parts supplied by reference TRBV7-9 and TRBJ1-1, is DTGVSQNPRHKITKRGQNVTFRCDPISEHNRLYWYRQTLGQGPEFLTYFQNEAQLEKSRLLSDRFSAERPKGSFSTLEIQRTEQGDSAMYLCASSFGDLGEAFFGQGTRLTVV.

The chain links TRBV5-1 to TRBJ2-1; 7 nucleotides line up with TRBD1. This CDR3 comprises 14 residues. The trim removed 4 bases at V and 8 bases at J, leaving 9 bases unmatched. Germline CDR1 SGHRS, CDR2 YFSETQ. CDR3 protein: CASSLGQKGDEQFF. For the CDR3, the DNA is TGCGCCAGCAGCCTGGGACAGAAGGGCGATGAGCAGTTCTTC.

A remark on this clone: This specimen includes other DNA sequences encoding the same CDR3. This rearrangement joins TRBV9 to TRBJ1-3, with 8 bases identical to TRBD1. This CDR3 is built from 16 residues. Germline V gene lookup returns CDR1 SGDLS and CDR2 YYNGEE. J was trimmed by 2 bases and V by 0 bases; bases with no gene match: 4. In nucleotides, the CDR3 is TGTGCCAGCAGCGTAGCGACAGGGGAAGCTGGAAACACCATATATTTT. The encoded protein is CASSVATGEAGNTIYF.

The rearrangement joins TRBV1 to TRBJ2-2; the table's D gene call, TRBD2, was not cross checked with the DNA. TRBV1 is a pseudogene locus. This CDR3 spans 15 amino acids. This CDR3 reads CTSSQIAGNTGELFF. The CDR3 DNA follows: TGCACCAGCAGCCAAATAGCGGGGAACACCGGGGAGCTGTTTTTT.

This rearrangement joins TRBV2 to TRBJ2-3; TRBD2 matches at 12 bases. Unmatched junction bases numbered 2, after V lost 7 bases and J lost 3 bases. The CDR3 is made up of 14 amino acids. Per germline, CDR1 SNHLY and CDR2 FYNNEI. This CDR3 reads CASTLAGGTDTQYF. DNA of the CDR3: TGTGCCAGCACCCTAGCGGGGGGGACAGATACGCAGTATTTT.

V and J are TRBV5-1 and TRBJ2-7; 7 bases are a match to TRBD2. This CDR3 contains 15 residues. Looked up from germline, CDR1 is SGHRS and CDR2 is YFSETQ. Germline trimming cut 4 bases from V and 2 bases from J; bases unmatched to any gene: 9. The CDR3 here is CASSLTRGSPYEQYF. Here the CDR3 DNA reads TGCGCCAGCAGCCTCACGCGGGGGTCCCCCTACGAGCAGTACTTC.

This clone has just one count. The rearrangement links TRBV14 to TRBJ2-1; the D gene is possibly TRBD2 (7 bases). Trimming cost V 4 bases and J 8 bases, with 18 bases left between them. The CDR3 extends over 15 amino acids. In germline, CDR1 is SGHDN, CDR2 FVKESK. The CDR3 coding sequence is TGTGCCAGCAGCCCCCTAGGAACGGGGGGCGATGAGCAGTTCTTC. As protein: CASSPLGTGGDEQFF.

The V and J genes are TRBV7-9 and TRBJ1-6, with D perhaps TRBD1 (6 bases). Germline lookup yields CDR1 SEHNR and CDR2 FQNEAQ (reference sequence). Trimming took 5 bases from V and 4 from J, leaving 15 bases between them. The length of the CDR3 is 16 residues. DNA of the CDR3: TGTGCCAGCAGCCCTCCGGGACATTATTATAATTCACCCCTCCACTTT. Translating it yields CASSPPGHYYNSPLHF.

This clone was recorded once. The CDR3 reads CASSRAEGLTVNTEAFF. The CDR3 region has the DNA TGTGCCAGCTCCCGCGCCGAGGGCTTGACGGTTAACACTGAAGCTTTCTTT. The V gene is TRBV18, the J gene TRBJ1-1; D unresolved. Germline V CDR1 and CDR2: KGHSH, LQKENI. CDR3 length equals 17 residues. The V gene lost 6 bases and the J gene lost 2 bases, with 22 bases spanning the gap.

This chain connects TRBV15 to TRBJ1-1, with D possibly TRBD1 on 5 matching bases. CDR1 is LNHNV, CDR2 YYDKDF, per germline (reference sequence). The CDR3 length is 14 residues. V shed 0 bases and J shed 1 base, with 6 bases lying between them. The CDR3 sequence is CATSREGRNTEAFF. CDR3 coding DNA: TGTGCCACCAGCAGAGAGGGGCGGAACACTGAAGCTTTCTTT.

The chain employs TRBV6-5 and TRBJ1-1; 9 nucleotides line up with TRBD1. The trim removed 1 base at V and 8 bases at J, leaving 11 bases unmatched. Germline-derived CDR1 and CDR2 are MNHEY and SVGAGI. This CDR3 spans 16 amino acids. In DNA, the CDR3 is TGTGCCAGCAGTTACTTTTCCGGGACAGGGAGGGAGGAAGCTTTCTTT. This translates into CASSYFSGTGREEAFF.

This chain links TRBV5-6 with TRBJ2-5, with 8 bases that match TRBD1. This CDR3 has 14 residues. The J segment lost 4 bases and the V segment lost 2 bases, leaving 4 bases of the junction unmatched. Germline V lookup: CDR1 SGHDT, CDR2 YYEEEE. As DNA, the CDR3 is TGTGCCAGCAGCTTCAGGGGGCCCACAGAGACCCAGTACTTC. Translated: CASSFRGPTETQYF. Full variable domain (rest looked up from reference TRBV5-6 and TRBJ2-5): DAGVTQSPTHLIKTRGQQVTLRCSPKSGHDTVSWYQQALGQGPQFIFQYYEEEERQRGNFPDRFSGHQFPNYSSELNVNALLLGDSALYLCASSFRGPTETQYFGPGTRLLVL.

The chain uses TRBV7-9 and TRBJ2-7; 7 nucleotides agree with TRBD1. Losses at the gene ends were 4 bases for V and 6 bases for J; bases not matched to a gene: 12. The V gene's germline CDR1 is SEHNR and CDR2 FQNEAQ (reference sequence). The CDR3 loop spans 15 amino acids. Here the CDR3 reads CASSSKAVAGGEQYF. CDR3 DNA sequence: TGTGCCAGCAGCTCGAAGGCCGTGGCAGGGGGCGAGCAGTACTTC.

This clone appeared a few times. The rearrangement uses TRBV29-1 and TRBJ2-1, with 11 positions matching TRBD1. J was trimmed by 3 bases and V by 7 bases; bases with no gene match: 5. CDR1 SQVTM and CDR2 ANQGSEA come from the germline V gene. The CDR3 is 14 residues long. CDR3 DNA: TGCAGCGCCCTGGGGACAGGGGGCTACAATGAGCAGTTCTTC. Amino acid sequence: CSALGTGGYNEQFF.

This chain links TRBV18 with TRBJ2-7, with 9 positions matching TRBD1. CDR3 size: 14 residues. Losses at the gene ends were 4 bases for V and 4 bases for J; bases not matched to a gene: 5. Germline V gene lookup returns CDR1 KGHSH and CDR2 LQKENI. CDR3: CASSRGTGSYEQYF. CDR3 sequence (DNA): TGTGCCAGCTCACGAGGGACAGGGTCATACGAGCAGTACTTC. The full variable domain, rest sourced from reference TRBV18 and TRBJ2-7, is NAGVMQNPRHLVRRRGQEARLRCSPMKGHSHVYWYRQLPEEGLKFMVYLQKENIIDESGMPKERFSAEFPKEGPSILRIQQVVRGDSAAYFCASSRGTGSYEQYFGPGTRLTVT.

The rearrangement joins TRBV5-6 to TRBJ1-4, with 8 positions matching TRBD1. CDR3 length: 17 residues. V trimming: 0 bases; J trimming: 0 bases; junction bases outside the gene matches: 4. Germline V gene lookup returns CDR1 SGHDT and CDR2 YYEEEE. CDR3 amino acids: CASSLGTGITTNEKLFF. For the CDR3, the DNA is TGTGCCAGCAGCTTGGGGACAGGGATCACAACTAATGAAAAACTGTTTTTT.

J is TRBJ1-2 and V is TRBV6-2 or TRBV6-3, with D perhaps TRBD1 (6 bases). Germline values: CDR1 MNHEY, CDR2 SVGEGT. CDR3 length: 14 residues. Trimming left V 2 bases short and J 9 bases short, with 16 bases between. The CDR3 spells CASSYGQGTRSYTF. DNA of the CDR3: TGTGCCAGCAGTTACGGGCAGGGGACGAGGAGCTACACCTTC.

The rearrangement uses TRBV29-1 and TRBJ1-2, with TRBD1 matching over 8 bases. The germline CDR1 and CDR2 sequences are SQVTM and ANQGSEA. After removal of 5 bases from V and 6 bases from J, the junction contained 2 bases not matched to a gene. This CDR3 contains 11 residues. The CDR3 loop reads CSVSGGHGYTF. CDR3 coding DNA: TGCAGCGTTTCAGGGGGCCATGGCTACACCTTC.

This clone has just one count. This chain connects TRBV29-1 to TRBJ1-1; TRBD1 is a possible D gene (6 bases). Trimming removed 7 bases at V and 1 base at J, with 13 bases between. Germline-derived CDR1 and CDR2 are SQVTM and ANQGSEA. CDR3 length equals 13 residues. The DNA of the CDR3 is TGCAGCGAAAAGGGGGTCCAGAACACTGAAGCTTTCTTT. It translates to CSEKGVQNTEAFF. Based on the CDR3 plus reference TRBV29-1 and TRBJ1-1, the full variable domain is SAVISQKPSRDICQRGTSLTIQCQVDSQVTMMFWYRQQPGQSLTLIATANQGSEATYESGFVIDKFPISRPNLTFSTLTVSNMSPEDSSIYLCSEKGVQNTEAFFGQGTRLTVV.

The V and J genes are TRBV11-3 and TRBJ2-7; a weak D match, TRBD1 (5 bases). CDR1 and CDR2 (germline): SGHNT, YENEEA. This CDR3 spans 14 amino acids. Trimming left V 3 bases short and J 6 bases short, with 15 bases between. CDR3 sequence (DNA): TGTGCCAGCAGCTTCGCGGCAGGGTTTTCCGAGCAGTACTTC. Its translation: CASSFAAGFSEQYF.

V is TRBV19 and J is TRBJ1-3; D gene ambiguous. Germline V gene data show CDR1 as LNHDA and CDR2 as SQIVND (reference sequence). CDR3 length equals 13 residues. Trimming stripped 5 bases from V and 6 bases from J, with 11 bases between. The CDR3 DNA follows: TGTGCCAGTAGTCCCCGGCAGGAAAACACCATATATTTT. Translation: CASSPRQENTIYF.